The present entry profiles one T cell receptor beta chain with its context. This entry comes from a study of blood T cell repertoires in COVID-19. J lost 4 bases, V lost 1 base, and 5 bases had no gene match. The CDR3 runs 16 residues. Germline loops: CDR1 MNHNS, CDR2 SASEGT. Original processing methods: Researchers report that nucleated cell counts were estimated from reference gene primer amplification. This table comes from immunoSEQ multiplex PCR, and its TCRdb copy is limited to in-frame clones, with some not included. V and J calls and clone size are as listed in that table; D and trimming were resolved from the DNA. The data contain roughly 230,000 clones, over 80% of them singletons.

Sequencing input: peripheral blood. The TCR was taken from an older woman with active or convalescent COVID-19. V and J are TRBV6-1 and TRBJ1-5, with 9 bases identical to TRBD1. CDR3 DNA sequence: TGTGCCAGCAGTGAAGTTTTGGGACAGGGTAATCAGCCCCAGCATTTT. Protein sequence: CASSEVLGQGNQPQHF.